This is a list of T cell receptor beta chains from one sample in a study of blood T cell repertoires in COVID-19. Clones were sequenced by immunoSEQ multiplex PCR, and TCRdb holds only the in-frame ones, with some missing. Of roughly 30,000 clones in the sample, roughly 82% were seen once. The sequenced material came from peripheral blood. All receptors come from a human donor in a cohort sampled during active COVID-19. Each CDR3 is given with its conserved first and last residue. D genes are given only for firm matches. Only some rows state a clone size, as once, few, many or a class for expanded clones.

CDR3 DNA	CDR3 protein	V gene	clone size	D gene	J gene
TGTGCCAGTAGTTTCAGGGAGGACTACGAGCAGTACTTC	CASSFREDYEQYF	TRBV19	.	.	TRBJ2-7
TGTGCCAGCAGTCCCGGGACAGGGACCTACAATGAGCAGTTCTTC	CASSPGTGTYNEQFF	TRBV6-6	.	TRBD1	TRBJ2-1
TGTGCCAGCAGCTGGGGACTAGCGGGGGGAAAAATTAGCACAGATACGCAGTATTTT	CASSWGLAGGKISTDTQYF	TRBV7-9	.	TRBD2	TRBJ2-3
TGTGCCAGCAGTGGAGCGGGGGGGTCAGATACGCAGTATTTT	CASSGAGGSDTQYF	TRBV28	.	TRBD2	TRBJ2-3
TGTGCCAGCAGTGATGGGGCCAGGGAGACCCAGTACTTC	CASSDGARETQYF	TRBV25-1	.	.	TRBJ2-5
TGCGCCAGCAGCTCCGGACTAGCGGGGGGCCCCTACAATGAGCAGTTCTTC	CASSSGLAGGPYNEQFF	TRBV5-1	.	TRBD2	TRBJ2-1
TGCGCCAGCAGTTCCCTCACTGAAGCTTTCTTT	CASSSLTEAFF	TRBV5-1	few	.	TRBJ1-1
TGTGCCAGCAGCTCTGAGGAAAAGAGATGGGAGACCCAGTACTTC	CASSSEEKRWETQYF	TRBV11-1	few	.	TRBJ2-5
TGTGCCAGCAGCCGGGGGGACTCCTACGAGCAGTACTTC	CASSRGDSYEQYF	TRBV7-2	.	TRBD2	TRBJ2-7
TGTGCCAGCGGGAAGACAGGGGGTACCGGGGAGCTGTTTTTT	CASGKTGGTGELFF	TRBV9	.	TRBD1	TRBJ2-2
TGCGCCAGCAGCCAGGGACAGGGGGCCTGGAACAATCAGCCCCAGCATTTT	CASSQGQGAWNNQPQHF	TRBV4-1	.	TRBD1	TRBJ1-5
TGTGCCAGCAGCTCCAGTGGGGGGAGGCAAGAGACCCAGTACTTC	CASSSSGGRQETQYF	TRBV9	.	.	TRBJ2-5
TGTGCCAGCAGCCGGATGGCCGAAGGGGTTTGGGGAAACATTCAGTACTTC	CASSRMAEGVWGNIQYF	TRBV3-1/TRBV3-2	.	.	TRBJ2-4
TGTGCCAGCAGCCCATTAAGGACGGCCTCGGGGAACATTCAGTACTTC	CASSPLRTASGNIQYF	TRBV7-2	.	.	TRBJ2-4
TGTGCCAGCTCACCGTTCTCCCTCGGGACAGGGGGCGAGAATGAGCAGTTCTTC	CASSPFSLGTGGENEQFF	TRBV18	.	TRBD1	TRBJ2-1
TGTGCCAGCTCACCACCGGGGACAAGGAACACTGAAGCTTTCTTT	CASSPPGTRNTEAFF	TRBV18	.	.	TRBJ1-1
TGTGCCACCAGTGTCGAGACCCGGGGGGGAGGACAGCCCCAGCATTTT	CATSVETRGGGQPQHF	TRBV24-1	once	.	TRBJ1-5
TGCGCCAGCAGCCCCGACAGGGGGGGGGCAGATACGCAGTATTTT	CASSPDRGGADTQYF	TRBV4-3	.	TRBD1	TRBJ2-3
TGTGCCAGCTCACCTGATTACACGGGGAGCGTACGGAACACTGAAGCTTTCTTT	CASSPDYTGSVRNTEAFF	TRBV18	.	.	TRBJ1-1
TGCAGCGTCCCCATGTTGGACAGAAGCACAGATACGCAGTATTTT	CSVPMLDRSTDTQYF	TRBV29-1	.	.	TRBJ2-3
TGTGCCAGCAGCCGGGACAGGGTTAACACTGAAGCTTTCTTT	CASSRDRVNTEAFF	TRBV7-9	.	TRBD1	TRBJ1-1
TGTGCCCGCGGACGGGACAGGGGGCCGAATGGCTACACCTTC	CARGRDRGPNGYTF	TRBV30	.	TRBD1	TRBJ1-2
TGCAGCGTTGCCCCCGAGCGGGGAAACAATGAGCAGTTCTTC	CSVAPERGNNEQFF	TRBV29-1	.	TRBD2	TRBJ2-1
TGCGCCAGCAGCTGGGGTGGAGCGGGGGAAACCGGGGAGCTGTTTTTT	CASSWGGAGETGELFF	TRBV5-1	.	TRBD2	TRBJ2-2
TGTGCCAGCAGTCCAGAGGCCAGCAATCAGCCCCAGCATTTT	CASSPEASNQPQHF	TRBV6-4	.	.	TRBJ1-5
TGTGCCAGCAGCCAACAGGGACTAGCGGGGAGCGAGCAGTACTTC	CASSQQGLAGSEQYF	TRBV7-2	.	TRBD2	TRBJ2-7
TGTGCCAGCAGCTTAGCCCCTGCGAGCGTAGATACGCAGTATTTT	CASSLAPASVDTQYF	TRBV11-2	.	.	TRBJ2-3
TGTGCCAGCAGCTCCGGGACTAGCATAAAGACCCAGTACTTC	CASSSGTSIKTQYF	TRBV5-6	.	TRBD2	TRBJ2-5
TGTGCCAGCAGCCCCGGAGGGACCAATCAGCCCCAGCATTTT	CASSPGGTNQPQHF	TRBV9	few	.	TRBJ1-5
TGTGCCAGCAGCTCCAGAAGCGGGGTTCCCACAGATACGCAGTATTTT	CASSSRSGVPTDTQYF	TRBV5-6	.	TRBD2	TRBJ2-3
TGTGCCAGCAGCCACCGGACAGGGAGCTACACCTTC	CASSHRTGSYTF	TRBV7-6	.	TRBD1	TRBJ1-2
TGTGCCAGCAGCTTAGGGTGGGCCCGAGAGGGGAGGAGAGAGACCCAGTACTTC	CASSLGWAREGRRETQYF	TRBV11-2	once	.	TRBJ2-5
TGCGCCAGCAGCCAAGACGGTCAAGCTAACTATGGCTACACCTTC	CASSQDGQANYGYTF	TRBV4-3	.	.	TRBJ1-2
TGCGCCAGCAGCTTTTTCTTTTCAGGGGGCTTCTACGAGCAGTACTTC	CASSFFFSGGFYEQYF	TRBV5-1	.	TRBD1	TRBJ2-7
TGTGCCAGCAGTGGGGGAGGTCTCGCCTATGGCTACACCTTC	CASSGGGLAYGYTF	TRBV2	.	.	TRBJ1-2
TGTGCCAGCAGCCATACTAGCGGGGGAAGTGGTGAGCAGTTCTTC	CASSHTSGGSGEQFF	TRBV7-7	few	TRBD2	TRBJ2-1
TGTGCCAGCACCCCGAGAGGTGGACAGACTGAGCAGTTCTTC	CASTPRGGQTEQFF	TRBV28	.	.	TRBJ2-1
TGCGCCAGCAGGGAAGCGGGGGGAAGCACAGATACGCAGTATTTT	CASREAGGSTDTQYF	TRBV10-2	.	TRBD2	TRBJ2-3
TGTGCCAGCCTCACAACGGACAGGGAGAAAGAAGCTTTCTTT	CASLTTDREKEAFF	TRBV19	.	TRBD1	TRBJ1-1
TGCGCCAGCAGCCAATCTAGCGGGCGGGCCAACGTCCTGACTTTC	CASSQSSGRANVLTF	TRBV4-3	.	TRBD2	TRBJ2-6
TGTGCCAGCAGCCAAATGGGGGGGCCCCGCTACGAGCAGTACTTC	CASSQMGGPRYEQYF	TRBV3-1/TRBV3-2	.	.	TRBJ2-7
TGCGCCAGCAGCCCCAGGTTGTCGCCAGAGCAGTACTTC	CASSPRLSPEQYF	TRBV5-1	once	.	TRBJ2-7
TGTGCCAGCAGCAAACGGACAGGGATTTCACCCCTCTACGAGCAGTACTTC	CASSKRTGISPLYEQYF	TRBV21-1	.	.	TRBJ2-7
TGTGCCAGTAGTGACGTGGGGGGGGACCTCTATGGCTACACCTTC	CASSDVGGDLYGYTF	TRBV19	few	.	TRBJ1-2
TGTGCCAGCAGACCGCAGGGGGGCTCCTACGAGCAGTACTTC	CASRPQGGSYEQYF	TRBV27	.	.	TRBJ2-7
TGCGCCAGCACCATGCGGGCTGCGAACACCGGGGAGCTGTTTTTT	CASTMRAANTGELFF	TRBV10-2	.	.	TRBJ2-2
TGTGCCAGCAGCACGAGGGCAGGGGAATGGGAGACCCAGTACTTC	CASSTRAGEWETQYF	TRBV7-2	.	.	TRBJ2-5
TGTGCTAGTGGTTTGACAGGGAACACTGAAGCTTTCTTT	CASGLTGNTEAFF	TRBV12-5	.	.	TRBJ1-1
TGCGCCAGCAGCTTGACAGGGACGAACACCGGGGAGCTGTTTTTT	CASSLTGTNTGELFF	TRBV5-1	.	.	TRBJ2-2
TGTGCCAGCAGCGTCGGGAATGAGCAGTTCTTC	CASSVGNEQFF	TRBV13	.	.	TRBJ2-1
TGTGCCAGTAGCTCTAGCGGGGTAGGAGATACGCAGTATTTT	CASSSSGVGDTQYF	TRBV19	.	TRBD2	TRBJ2-3
TGCAGCGTGACAGGGGGAGATGAAAAACTGTTTTTT	CSVTGGDEKLFF	TRBV29-1	.	TRBD1	TRBJ1-4
TGTGCCAGCAGTGGACCATTGGGACAGGCCGTATACAATGAGCAGTTCTTC	CASSGPLGQAVYNEQFF	TRBV27	.	TRBD1	TRBJ2-1
TGTGCCAGCAGCTTCGACAGCCCCAATGCGAACACTGAAGCTTTCTTT	CASSFDSPNANTEAFF	TRBV12-1	.	.	TRBJ1-1
TGTGCCAGCAGTCAATGGACAGGGATCGTAACTGAAGCTTTCTTT	CASSQWTGIVTEAFF	TRBV27	.	TRBD1	TRBJ1-1
TGTGCCAGCAGCTTATCGCGGGGGATAACAGATACGCAGTATTTT	CASSLSRGITDTQYF	TRBV7-2	.	TRBD2	TRBJ2-3
TGTGCCATCAGTGACGGGACAGGGGGACCAGGGAACACTGAAGCTTTCTTT	CAISDGTGGPGNTEAFF	TRBV10-3	.	TRBD1	TRBJ1-1
TGTGCCAGTAGTATAGGGGACAGGGAATACAATCAGCCCCAGCATTTT	CASSIGDREYNQPQHF	TRBV19	.	TRBD1	TRBJ1-5
TGTGCCAGCAGCCCGGGACAGCAACTAAGGGAGACCCAGTACTTC	CASSPGQQLRETQYF	TRBV5-4	.	TRBD1	TRBJ2-5